This T cell receptor (beta chain) was identified during a study of T-cell memory formation after mild COVID-19. The CDR3 length is 13 residues. V was shortened by 3 bases and J by 5 bases, with 12 bases between the two germline ends. Germline lookup yields CDR1 SGHDT and CDR2 YYEEEE. Constant-segment primers were used for 5'RACE, and the resulting TCR alpha and TCR beta cDNA libraries carried sample barcodes and UMIs. TCRdb called the 5' RACE reads again in MiXCR, with one record for every CDR3 protein. The sample lists 550,000 to 700,000 distinct CDR3 sequences, about a sixth occurring once. A word on this clonotype: What it recognizes is unknown.

Study-wide findings and caveats: Some clones that responded were present in memory (sampled pre-infection), which suggests cross-reactive memory joined. Those CD4+ clones that contracted were mainly in CM and EM (CD8+ ones in EMRA).

The source material was PBMCs or a T cell subset sorted from them (not recorded which). The V call is TRBV5-6, the J call TRBJ2-7, with D perhaps matching TRBD1 (5 bases). This receptor was taken from an adult woman who had mild COVID-19 (a few samples of this study predate the infection). Cell type and time point are not known. CDR3: CASSSWTWNEQYF. In DNA form, the CDR3 reads TGTGCCAGCAGCTCCTGGACATGGAACGAGCAGTACTTC.